This TCR beta chain derives from a study of cytomegalovirus exposure and HLA in healthy donors. Study-wide results and limits: It was likely that a cluster of highly shared sequence variants was a sequencing artifact.

The CDR3 length is 18 residues. Germline assignment: CDR1 SSHAT and CDR2 FNYEAQ (reference sequence). Comments on this clone: Its antigen is undetermined. The germline gene is not matched at one end of the junction; a read error may be the cause.

Primers included in the PCR were 60 Vbeta and 13 Jbeta primers. Assay used: immunoSEQ multiplex PCR; TCRdb lists only in-frame clones, some missing. The sample consists of approximately 100,000 clones, approximately 76% of them appearing once. The sample taken for sequencing was PBMCs. J is TRBJ2-5 and V is TRBV7-7, with 11 bases that match TRBD2. This TCR came from a man aged 35-49 years in good health and CMV-seronegative. The CDR3 region is CASSPDLAGGNYQETQYF. The CDR3 DNA sequence: TGTGCTAGCAGCCCTGATCTAGCGGGGGGCAACTACCAAGAGACCCAGTACTTC.